This T cell receptor (beta chain) appears in the sequencing data of a study of OX40 agonist ivuxolimab in advanced cancers. Study overall: The drug used for patients, ivuxolimab, was an agonistic anti-OX40 (CD134) antibody. General study points: People who partly responded at 0.1-3.0 mg/kg had some of the least clonal expansion seen.

V lost 7 bases and J 5 bases, leaving 12 bases between the germline ends. The CDR3 covers 13 residues. Measured with immunoSEQ multiplex PCR; TCRdb has only the in-frame clones, and not every one. The repertoire includes 31,000 or so clones, roughly 83% of them detected once, and about 22% sits in the top ten. Peripheral blood came from all dose cohorts at three timepoints. A word on this clone: Its antigen is as yet unknown.

The receptor comes from an adult with an advanced solid tumor such as melanoma, head and neck, liver or kidney cancer. The chain carries TRBV5-3 and TRBJ1-4; D call uncertain. TRBV5-3 is placed among ORFs of uncertain function. This sample comprised CD4+ or CD8+ T cells sorted from blood, obtained in a trial of the OX40 agonist ivuxolimab. The CDR3: CARGKGSNEKLFF. The DNA for the CDR3 is TGTGCCAGAGGCAAGGGTAGCAATGAAAAACTGTTTTTT.